This is a list of T cell receptor beta chains from one sample in a study of cytomegalovirus exposure and HLA in healthy donors. The table came from immunoSEQ multiplex PCR; TCRdb's copy has only in-frame clones and leaves some out. In the table there are approximately 110,000 clones, over 60% of which are singletons. Sequencing was carried out using PBMCs. The receptors were sampled from a female donor in good health and CMV-seropositive. Both conserved end residues are part of each CDR3. Each record gives: CDR3 length, clone size, V gene, D gene, J gene, CDR3 DNA, CDR3 protein. The D gene is left open where the match is weak. Not all rows give a size; the values are once, few, many and, for expanded clones, a class.

len: 12; abundance: NA; v_gene: TRBV6-6; d_gene: NA; j_gene: TRBJ1-5; CDR3nt: TGTGCCAGCAGTGGGGGGGGTCAGCCCCAGCATTTT; CDR3aa: CASSGGGQPQHF
len: 13; abundance: NA; v_gene: TRBV6-4; d_gene: NA; j_gene: TRBJ1-2; CDR3nt: TGTGCCAGCAGTGACGGCAGGGATGGTGGCTACACCTTC; CDR3aa: CASSDGRDGGYTF
len: 14; abundance: NA; v_gene: TRBV5-1; d_gene: TRBD2; j_gene: TRBJ2-7; CDR3nt: TGCGCCAGCAGTAAACTAGCGGGAGTTTACGAGCAGTACTTC; CDR3aa: CASSKLAGVYEQYF
len: 14; abundance: NA; v_gene: TRBV6-5; d_gene: NA; j_gene: TRBJ2-1; CDR3nt: TGTGCCAGCAGTTACTCTGACAGATCCAATGAGCAGTTCTTC; CDR3aa: CASSYSDRSNEQFF
len: 12; abundance: NA; v_gene: TRBV9; d_gene: NA; j_gene: TRBJ1-1; CDR3nt: TGTGCCAGCAGTTTCAGGGGTTTGAAGTTTTTCTTT; CDR3aa: CASSFRGLKFFF
len: 18; abundance: NA; v_gene: TRBV30; d_gene: TRBD1; j_gene: TRBJ2-6; CDR3nt: TGTGCCAGGGACTTCCCACAGGGGGCCTCCTCTGGGGCCAACGTCCTGACTTTC; CDR3aa: CARDFPQGASSGANVLTF
len: 12; abundance: NA; v_gene: TRBV6-5; d_gene: NA; j_gene: TRBJ1-1; CDR3nt: TGTGCCAGCAGCCAGGGGAACACTGAAGCTTTCTTT; CDR3aa: CASSQGNTEAFF
len: 13; abundance: NA; v_gene: TRBV30; d_gene: TRBD1; j_gene: TRBJ2-1; CDR3nt: TGTGCCTGGAGGACAGGGGCTTACAATGAGCAGTTCTTC; CDR3aa: CAWRTGAYNEQFF
len: 14; abundance: once; v_gene: TRBV7-9; d_gene: TRBD1; j_gene: TRBJ2-7; CDR3nt: TGTGCCAGCAGCTTAGGGACAGGGTTCTACGAGCAGTACTTC; CDR3aa: CASSLGTGFYEQYF
len: 13; abundance: NA; v_gene: TRBV6-5; d_gene: NA; j_gene: TRBJ1-1; CDR3nt: TGTGCCAGCAGTGACACAGGGAACACTGAAGCTTTCTTT; CDR3aa: CASSDTGNTEAFF
len: 15; abundance: NA; v_gene: TRBV28; d_gene: TRBD2; j_gene: TRBJ2-7; CDR3nt: TGTGCCAGCAGTCCGGGGGGGGTGGGTCCCTACGAGCAGTACTTC; CDR3aa: CASSPGGVGPYEQYF
len: 13; abundance: NA; v_gene: TRBV6-6; d_gene: NA; j_gene: TRBJ2-5; CDR3nt: TGTGCCAGCAGTTACTCCGGGGTGGAGACCCAGTACTTC; CDR3aa: CASSYSGVETQYF
len: 13; abundance: NA; v_gene: TRBV5-1; d_gene: NA; j_gene: TRBJ1-1; CDR3nt: TGCGCCAGCAGCCCACAGACCGACACTGAAGCTTTCTTT; CDR3aa: CASSPQTDTEAFF
len: 15; abundance: NA; v_gene: TRBV27; d_gene: NA; j_gene: TRBJ1-1; CDR3nt: TGTGCCAGCAGTTCCCCGCCGGGACTGGGGACTGAAGCTTTCTTT; CDR3aa: CASSSPPGLGTEAFF
len: 14; abundance: few; v_gene: TRBV4-2; d_gene: TRBD1; j_gene: TRBJ1-2; CDR3nt: TGTGCCAGCAGCCAAGCAGGGGGGACGGGCGGCTACACCTTC; CDR3aa: CASSQAGGTGGYTF
len: 17; abundance: NA; v_gene: TRBV28; d_gene: TRBD1; j_gene: TRBJ2-4; CDR3nt: TGTGCCAGCAGTTTATTATCAGGGGGTTCGGCCAAAAACATTCAGTACTTC; CDR3aa: CASSLLSGGSAKNIQYF